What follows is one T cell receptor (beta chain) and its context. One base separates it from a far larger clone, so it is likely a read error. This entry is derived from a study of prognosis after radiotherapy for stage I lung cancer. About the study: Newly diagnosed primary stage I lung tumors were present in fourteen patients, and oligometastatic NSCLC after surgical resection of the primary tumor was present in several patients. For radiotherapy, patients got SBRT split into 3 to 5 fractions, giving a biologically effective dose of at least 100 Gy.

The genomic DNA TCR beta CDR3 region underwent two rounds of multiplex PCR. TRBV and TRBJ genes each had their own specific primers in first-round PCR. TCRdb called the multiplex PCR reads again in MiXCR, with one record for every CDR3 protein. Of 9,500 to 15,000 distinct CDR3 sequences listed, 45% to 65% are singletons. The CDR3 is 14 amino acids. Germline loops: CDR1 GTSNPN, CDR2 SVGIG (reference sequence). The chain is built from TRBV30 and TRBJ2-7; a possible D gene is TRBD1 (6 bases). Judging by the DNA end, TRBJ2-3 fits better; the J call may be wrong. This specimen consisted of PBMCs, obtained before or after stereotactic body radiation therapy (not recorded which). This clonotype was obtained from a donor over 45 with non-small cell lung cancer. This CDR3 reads CTWIDKGVPRAQYF. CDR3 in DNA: TGTACCTGGATCGACAAGGGGGTCCCGAGGGCGCAGTATTTT.